These 30 T cell receptor beta chains were sequenced from one sample in a study of T and B cells in COVID-19 patients. Each TRB amplification used roughly 220-550 ng of genomic DNA from blood. TRB rearrangements were amplified by multiplex PCR with BIOMED2 TRB-A/B primers. In TCRdb, the multiplex PCR reads were re-called with MiXCR into one record per CDR3 protein. In the table there are about 15,000 distinct CDR3 sequences, around 30% of which are singletons. The sequencing sample was made of blood. These receptors were collected from a human donor who had recovered from COVID-19.

The rearrangement links TRBV5-6 to TRBJ2-7, with 7 bases aligning to TRBD2. The CDR3 totals 15 residues. The germline gives CDR1 SGHDT, CDR2 YYEEEE. V lost 0 bases and J lost 5; bases outside the gene matches: 8. CDR3 DNA: TGTGCCAGCAGCTTGGAAGGGAGGGCCTGGAACGAGCAGTACTTC. It translates to CASSLEGRAWNEQYF.

The sample holds a few counts of this clonotype. The V call is TRBV13, the J call TRBJ1-1; D gene uncertain. The CDR3 consists of 12 residues. Germline V lookup: CDR1 PRHDT, CDR2 FYEKMQ (reference sequence). V was shortened by 2 bases and J by 3 bases, with 4 bases between the two germline ends. The CDR3 bases are TGTGCCAGCAGCTTATGGGACACTGAAGCTTTCTTT. It yields the protein CASSLWDTEAFF.

With respect to this clonotype: Just one base apart from a much larger clone, this may be a read error. The J gene is TRBJ1-1, the V gene TRBV11-3, with TRBD1 matching 8 bases. The CDR3 loop spans 15 amino acids. The V segment lost 8 bases and the J segment 0 bases; nucleotides outside the gene matches: 8. In germline, CDR1 is SGHNT, CDR2 YENEEA. For the CDR3, the DNA is TGTGCCAGCGGCCCAGGGACAGGAATGAACACTGAAGCTTTCTTT. It encodes CASGPGTGMNTEAFF.

CDR3 protein: CAWSIGGARANEKLFF. The CDR3 DNA sequence: TGTGCCTGGAGTATAGGGGGGGCGCGGGCTAATGAAAAACTGTTTTTT. V is TRBV30 and J is TRBJ1-4; possibly TRBD1 for D (6 bases). Trimming left V 2 bases short and J 3 bases short, with 16 bases between. Per germline, CDR1 GTSNPN and CDR2 SVGIG (reference sequence). The CDR3 is made up of 16 amino acids. Supplemented by reference TRBV30 and TRBJ1-4, the full variable domain reads SQTIHQWPATLVQPVGSPLSLECTVEGTSNPNLYWYRQAAGRGLQLLFYSVGIGQISSEVPQNLSASRPQDRQFILSSKKLLLSDSGFYLCAWSIGGARANEKLFFGSGTQLSVL.

The genes are TRBV7-9 and TRBJ2-2; 10 nucleotides match TRBD1. The CDR3 is 16 residues long. V was pared by 9 bases and J by 6 bases, with 13 bases of the junction left unmatched. The germline V gene has CDR1 SEHNR and CDR2 FQNEAQ (reference sequence). The CDR3 loop is CARSPGQGISSGELFF. DNA of the CDR3: TGTGCCAGGTCTCCGGGACAGGGGATATCGTCCGGGGAGCTGTTTTTT.

For this clonotype: This may stem from a read error, because a much larger clone lies one nucleotide away. The chain links TRBV6-5 to TRBJ2-7, with 7 bases that match TRBD2. There are 12 residues in the CDR3. V lost 9 bases to trimming and J lost 7 bases; unmatched junction nucleotides: 9. CDR1 and CDR2 (germline): MNHEY, SVGAGI. Written as DNA, the CDR3 is TGTGCCAGTCGGGCGGGGGTTGGGGAGCAGTACTTC. It encodes CASRAGVGEQYF.

The chain combines TRBV19 with TRBJ1-5, with D tentatively TRBD1 (5 bases). The CDR3 is made up of 15 amino acids. CDR1 is LNHDA, CDR2 SQIVND, per germline (reference sequence). Trimming took 1 base from V and 5 from J, leaving 12 bases between them. The CDR3 here is CASSIGGGTDQPQHF. The CDR3 nucleotides are TGTGCCAGTAGTATAGGAGGAGGGACGGATCAGCCCCAGCATTTT.

This clonotype has only one observation. A much more abundant neighbour one base away suggests this may be a read error. This chain links TRBV29-1 with TRBJ1-4, with D unresolved. The CDR3 has 16 amino acids. With 4 bases removed from V and 3 bases from J, the gap between germline ends came to 18 bases. The germline V gene has CDR1 SQVTM and CDR2 ANQGSEA. The CDR3: CSVVGGQDSSNEKLFF. CDR3 DNA sequence: TGCAGCGTTGTAGGCGGGCAGGACTCATCTAATGAAAAACTGTTTTTT.

This clonotype was seen just once. This sequence joins TRBV24-1 and TRBJ2-4; no definite D call. Trimming stripped 3 bases from V and 5 bases from J, with 7 bases between. The CDR3 sequence is 13 residues long. The V gene's germline CDR1 is KGHDR and CDR2 SFDVKD. CDR3 protein: CATSDENQNIQYF. For the CDR3, the DNA is TGTGCCACCAGTGATGAGAACCAAAACATTCAGTACTTC.

Comments on this clonotype: A junction boundary mismatches the germline segment, possibly from a read error. This chain connects TRBV5-5 to TRBJ2-1; D is possibly TRBD2 (7 bases). The closer fit of TRBJ2-7 to the DNA end suggests the J call may be wrong. Germline V gene sequence: CDR1 SGHKS, CDR2 YYEKEE (reference sequence). This CDR3 has 15 amino acids. The CDR3 nucleotides read TGCGCCAGCAGCTCCGAACGGGGGGCCATCAATGAGCAGTACTTC. It codes for CASSSERGAINEQYF.

The chain joins TRBV5-1 to TRBJ1-5, with a tentative D call TRBD1 (6 bases). Deletions cut 4 bases from V and 6 bases from J, with 17 bases between. Per germline, CDR1 SGHRS and CDR2 YFSETQ. The CDR3 is 15 amino acids. CDR3 residues: CASSVDIGGSQPQHF. In DNA form, the CDR3 reads TGCGCCAGCAGCGTTGACATCGGGGGCTCTCAGCCCCAGCATTTT.

A remark on this clonotype: This could be a read error, since a much larger clone is one nucleotide away. The V gene is TRBV29-1, the J gene TRBJ1-2, with D unresolved. The CDR3 sequence is 12 residues long. Trimming shortened V by 6 bases and J by 2 bases, and 10 bases separated the two germline ends. Germline V gene data show CDR1 as SQVTM and CDR2 as ANQGSEA. The CDR3 coding sequence is TGCAGCGTCTCGGGCGGGAACTATGGCTACACCTTC. It translates to CSVSGGNYGYTF.

This chain joins TRBV12-3 or TRBV12-4 and TRBJ1-1; D is uncertain. V lost 5 bases and J 1 base, leaving 14 bases between the germline ends. This CDR3 is 15 amino acids long. The CDR3 reads CASSPMTVPNTEAFF. DNA of the CDR3: TGTGCCAGCAGTCCAATGACGGTACCGAACACTGAAGCTTTCTTT.

The chain uses TRBV18 and TRBJ2-3, with 7 positions matching TRBD2. CDR3 length: 15 amino acids. Germline CDR1 reads KGHSH; CDR2 reads LQKENI. The J segment lost 4 bases and the V segment lost 3 bases, leaving 7 bases of the junction unmatched. The CDR3 sequence is CASSPRGLRSDTQYF. In DNA, the CDR3 is TGTGCCAGCTCACCGCGGGGACTAAGATCAGATACGCAGTATTTT.

This clonotype was seen only a few times. This chain links TRBV5-4 with TRBJ1-2; the match to TRBD1 covers 8 bases. CDR1 is SGHNT and CDR2 is YYREEE in the germline V gene (reference sequence). The CDR3 totals 17 residues. V trimming: 0 bases; J trimming: 8 bases; junction bases outside the gene matches: 15. The CDR3: CASSLDNRRTGTGGYTF. CDR3 DNA: TGTGCCAGCAGCTTGGACAACCGTAGGACAGGGACGGGGGGCTACACCTTC.

V and J are TRBV18 and TRBJ2-3; D is uncertain. V gave up 0 bases and J gave up 2 bases, with 6 bases separating them. This CDR3 spans 14 amino acids. CDR1 is KGHSH and CDR2 is LQKENI in the germline V gene. CDR3 loop: CASSPPVVTDTQYF. CDR3 DNA sequence: TGTGCCAGCTCACCACCGGTGGTCACAGATACGCAGTATTTT. Drawing the rest from reference TRBV18 and TRBJ2-3, the complete variable domain is NAGVMQNPRHLVRRRGQEARLRCSPMKGHSHVYWYRQLPEEGLKFMVYLQKENIIDESGMPKERFSAEFPKEGPSILRIQQVVRGDSAAYFCASSPPVVTDTQYFGPGTRLTVL.

The CDR3 bases are TGTGCCAGCAGCTTAGGGCCAGGGAAATTATTCGGGGAGCTGTTTTTT. Translating gives CASSLGPGKLFGELFF. The chain is built from TRBV7-9 and TRBJ2-2, with D perhaps matching TRBD1 (5 bases). Germline assignment: CDR1 SEHNR and CDR2 FQNEAQ (reference sequence). The CDR3 runs 16 residues. The V end lost 1 base, the J end lost 7 bases, and 16 bases lay between the germline ends.

In its sample, this clonotype ranks as medium-sized (0.01 to 0.1%). J is TRBJ2-1 and V is TRBV29-1; 7 bases agree with TRBD1. CDR1 is SQVTM, CDR2 ANQGSEA, per germline. With V trimmed by 6 bases and J by 7 bases, 3 bases remained unmatched. The CDR3 contains 11 residues. CDR3 region: CSVNRGNEQFF. The CDR3 nucleotides are TGCAGCGTAAACAGGGGAAATGAGCAGTTCTTC.

As to this clonotype: A junction boundary mismatches the germline segment, possibly from a read error. The chain links TRBV19 to TRBJ1-3; possibly TRBD1 for D (5 bases). Looked up from germline, CDR1 is LNHDA and CDR2 is SQIVND (reference sequence). This CDR3 is 14 amino acids long. CDR3 in DNA: TGTTCCAGTAGTATCCCAGGGAGCGGAAACACCATATATTTT. Its translation: CSSSIPGSGNTIYF.

The J gene is TRBJ2-7, the V gene TRBV12-3 or TRBV12-4; D ambiguous. V lost 4 bases, J lost 1 base, and 11 bases lay in between. CDR3 length: 14 residues. The CDR3: CASSYDSTSYEQYF. In DNA form, the CDR3 reads TGTGCCAGCAGTTATGACTCGACGTCCTACGAGCAGTACTTC.

This clonotype was detected only once. The genes are TRBV6-5 and TRBJ2-7; D gene uncertain. Germline values: CDR1 MNHEY, CDR2 SVGAGI. CDR3 length: 16 amino acids. Deletions cut 0 bases from V and 4 bases from J, with 16 bases between. CDR3 residues: CASSYSRSRTGYEQYF. DNA for the CDR3: TGTGCCAGCAGTTACTCGAGATCTCGGACCGGTTACGAGCAGTACTTC.

The chain joins TRBV12-3 or TRBV12-4 to TRBJ2-3; 10 nucleotides agree with TRBD2. CDR3 length: 15 residues. Trimming removed 8 bases from V and 1 base from J; junction bases left unmatched: 6. CDR3 DNA: TGTGCCAGCGGATTAGCGGGGGGAGGCACAGATACGCAGTATTTT. This gives the protein CASGLAGGGTDTQYF.

By sample share, this clonotype is medium-sized. This chain connects TRBV29-1 to TRBJ1-1; D might be TRBD1 (5 bases). In germline, CDR1 is SQVTM, CDR2 ANQGSEA. Trimming stripped 7 bases from V and 6 bases from J, with 27 bases between. This CDR3 comprises 16 residues. In DNA form, the CDR3 reads TGCAGCGGCCGGGGGGTTAGTTTCGCGAGTAGCCCTGAAGCTTTCTTT. Translated: CSGRGVSFASSPEAFF.

The chain joins TRBV24-1 to TRBJ2-6, with D perhaps TRBD1 (5 bases). Trimming stripped 4 bases from V and 4 bases from J, with 10 bases between. This CDR3 is built from 15 residues. Per the germline V gene, CDR1 is KGHDR and CDR2 is SFDVKD. As DNA, the CDR3 is TGTGCCACCAGTGACCCAAAGGGGGGGGCCAACGTCCTGACTTTC. Translated: CATSDPKGGANVLTF.

This clonotype rates as medium-sized. The genes are TRBV29-1 and TRBJ1-4; TRBD1 might be the D (5 bases). Germline lookup yields CDR1 SQVTM and CDR2 ANQGSEA. The CDR3 has 13 amino acids. Trimming took 1 base from V and 7 from J, leaving 10 bases between them. The CDR3 DNA reads as TGCAGCGTTGAAGGGCAGGGTGGTGAAAAACTGTTTTTT. This translates into CSVEGQGGEKLFF.

This sequence joins TRBV21-1 and TRBJ2-7. TRBV21-1 is termed a pseudogene. This CDR3 is built from 14 residues. CDR3: CASSKGSPFYEQYF. In DNA form, the CDR3 reads TGTGCCAGCAGCAAAGGCAGCCCATTCTACGAGCAGTACTTC.

The V gene is TRBV7-2, the J gene TRBJ2-3; 11 bases match TRBD2. Germline CDR1 and CDR2: SGHTA and FQGNSA. V shed 6 bases, J shed 0 bases, and the junction held 5 bases outside the gene matches. CDR3 length: 16 amino acids. Here the CDR3 reads CASRPGLAASTDTQYF. The CDR3 DNA reads TGTGCCAGCAGACCGGGACTAGCGGCTAGCACAGATACGCAGTATTTT.

V and J are TRBV20-1 and TRBJ2-7; 7 bases fit TRBD2. The CDR3 extends over 16 amino acids. V lost 6 bases to trimming and J lost 2 bases; unmatched junction nucleotides: 16. From germline, CDR1 is DFQATT and CDR2 SNEGSKA (reference sequence). The CDR3 DNA follows: TGCAGTGCCCGCGGGGGTCTCCCTTCTTTCCCCTACGAGCAGTACTTC. Amino acids: CSARGGLPSFPYEQYF.

CDR3 nucleotide sequence: TGTGCCAGCAATTTCGGTCCCCAAACAGGGCCGGGGCAGCCCCAGCATTTT. Protein: CASNFGPQTGPGQPQHF. The chain has TRBV12-3 or TRBV12-4 and TRBJ1-5, with D possibly TRBD1 on 6 matching bases. V lost 7 bases and J lost 7, with 26 bases in between. The CDR3 extends over 17 amino acids.

The V and J genes are TRBV30 and TRBJ1-6, with TRBD1 matching 7 bases. The CDR3 spans 13 residues. J was trimmed by 4 bases and V by 7 bases; bases with no gene match: 4. Germline V gives CDR1 GTSNPN, CDR2 SVGIG (reference sequence). CDR3: CALRQGYNSPLHF. Here the CDR3 DNA reads TGTGCCTTACGACAGGGATATAATTCACCCCTCCACTTT.